Sequencing of this T cell receptor (beta chain) was carried out in a study of shared clonotypes between healthy human individuals. Study-level points and caveats: Incompleteness in sorted-subset sequencing, despite large depth, was shown by rarefaction. Shared clonotypes across all four donors exceeded non-shared ones in generation probability.

Germline CDR1 reads KGHSH; CDR2 reads LQKENI. The CDR3 contains 17 residues. V was clipped by 2 bases and J by 0 bases, with 13 bases between them. It was CD45RO-negative cells, positively selected for CCR7, that made up naive CD8 cells, with terminally differentiated effector memory CD45RA+ cells excluded. Method: immunoSEQ multiplex PCR; TCRdb's copy keeps in-frame clones and lacks some. The data contain some 580,000 clones, roughly 98% of them singletons. Details on this clone: What it recognizes is unknown.

The receptor's source is a man in his thirties or forties in good health. Sequenced: naive CD8+ T cells sorted from blood. This rearrangement joins TRBV18 to TRBJ2-2; weak D call: TRBD2 (6 bases). The CDR3: CASSPNPGLANTGELFF. The CDR3 DNA reads as TGTGCCAGCTCACCAAACCCGGGACTTGCGAACACCGGGGAGCTGTTTTTT.